This TCR beta chain came from a study of T cell changes during pregnancy in multiple sclerosis. The repertoire was sequenced with immunoSEQ multiplex PCR; TCRdb's copy has only in-frame clones and lacks some. The data contain about 70,000 clones, over 90% of them singletons. Germline lookup yields CDR1 SQVTM and CDR2 ANQGSEA. V lost 1 base to trimming and J lost 3 bases; unmatched junction nucleotides: 2. This CDR3 is 13 amino acids long. The chain couples TRBV29-1 to TRBJ2-5, with 7 bases matching TRBD1. The source material was CD4+ T cells from peripheral blood mononuclear cells, sampled after pregnancy. This TCR came from a female donor with multiple sclerosis, enrolled in a pregnancy study. CDR3 in DNA: TGCAGCGTTGAAGTCACAGGGGAAGAGACCCAGTACTTC. Translating gives CSVEVTGEETQYF.